These T cell receptor beta chains were read from a single sample in a study of regulatory T cells in long-lasting Graves disease. A single record per CDR3 protein comes from TCRdb applying MiXCR to the multiplex PCR reads. The sample has about 450,000 distinct CDR3 sequences; about 20% are singletons. The sequenced sample was peripheral blood mononuclear cells (PBMCs), obtained when the disease was refractory, from a patient treated with antithyroid drugs. The source is a female donor with Graves disease. Each CDR3 is given with its conserved first and last residue. Where a row states a size, it is once, few, many or the class of an expanded clone; other rows omit it.

cdr3_aa: CSATGAGAANEKLFF
clone_size: -
v_call: TRBV20-1
j_call: TRBJ1-4

cdr3_aa: CASSFTSGTNTGELFF
clone_size: few
v_call: TRBV7-2
j_call: TRBJ2-2

cdr3_aa: CASSPGGAQETQYF
clone_size: many
v_call: TRBV19
j_call: TRBJ2-5

cdr3_aa: CTSSLADVTSPLHF
clone_size: -
v_call: TRBV7-9
j_call: TRBJ1-6

cdr3_aa: CASSYRGGGNTEAFF
clone_size: few
v_call: TRBV7-3
j_call: TRBJ1-1

cdr3_aa: CASSLQATSSYEQYF
clone_size: few
v_call: TRBV19
j_call: TRBJ2-7

cdr3_aa: CASSLVEWRLQETQYF
clone_size: many
v_call: TRBV7-2
j_call: TRBJ2-5

cdr3_aa: CAWSGGGSKPQHF
clone_size: -
v_call: TRBV30
j_call: TRBJ1-5

cdr3_aa: CASSLWTGGAYSYEQYF
clone_size: many
v_call: TRBV28
j_call: TRBJ2-7

cdr3_aa: CASSGRDYHNIQYF
clone_size: few
v_call: TRBV2
j_call: TRBJ2-4

cdr3_aa: CASSYLTGGGNSYEQYF
clone_size: few
v_call: TRBV6-5
j_call: TRBJ2-7

cdr3_aa: CASSLYPGYSSSYEQYF
clone_size: many
v_call: TRBV28
j_call: TRBJ2-7

cdr3_aa: CASSLSPGYGYTF
clone_size: many
v_call: TRBV11-2
j_call: TRBJ1-2